This entry concerns a single TCR beta chain. The entry originates in a study of blood T cell repertoires in COVID-19. As for the study in general: From the United States, Italy and Spain came samples of acute and convalescent COVID-19. In each case, the material was cDNA or gDNA derived from T cells, B-cell-depleted T cells, or PBMCs.

This CDR3 comprises 11 residues. With 10 bases clipped from V and 13 bases from J, the junction kept 7 bases outside the gene matches. Germline V gene sequence: CDR1 MNHEY, CDR2 SVGAGI. The data were produced by immunoSEQ multiplex PCR, yet TCRdb's version contains in-frame clones alone and is incomplete. The top ten clones hold about 5.7% of a sample with 100,000 to 150,000 clones, 86% of them seen once. Input material: peripheral blood. This sequence joins TRBV6-5 and TRBJ2-4; TRBD1 matches 10 bases. This clonotype was obtained from a human donor in a cohort sampled during active COVID-19. CDR3 region: CAIGTGVVQYF. The CDR3 nucleotides are TGTGCCATAGGGACAGGGGTCGTCCAGTACTTC.